This T cell receptor (beta chain) was identified in a study of T cells in Graves' hyperthyroidism and ophthalmopathy. Study-wide results and caveats: Blood held most thyroid clonotypes expanded above 0.001 frequency.

This clonotype was seen ten or more times. The antigen is undetermined. Regions amplified from RNA transcripts were the TCR beta CDR3 regions. The HTBI primer set served for first-round RT-PCR of the TCR CDR3. From the multiplex PCR reads, TCRdb called clonotypes with MiXCR, one entry per CDR3 protein. The sample shows a few hundred thousand distinct CDR3 sequences, around 45% of them seen only once. Sequenced material: peripheral blood or thyroid tissue (not recorded which). This TCR derives from a woman under 30 with Graves' hyperthyroidism.

The CDR3 is CSGEGNYGYTF. CDR3 coding DNA: TGCAGCGGAGAGGGGAACTATGGCTACACCTTC. The chain combines TRBV29-1 with TRBJ1-2, with D maybe TRBD1 (5 bases). CDR1 is SQVTM, CDR2 ANQGSEA, per germline. The V end was cut by 7 bases, the J end by 2 bases, with 8 bases between. The CDR3 covers 11 residues. Using reference TRBV29-1 and TRBJ1-2 for the parts outside the CDR3, the full variable domain is SAVISQKPSRDICQRGTSLTIQCQVDSQVTMMFWYRQQPGQSLTLIATANQGSEATYESGFVIDKFPISRPNLTFSTLTVSNMSPEDSSIYLCSGEGNYGYTFGSGTRLTVV.